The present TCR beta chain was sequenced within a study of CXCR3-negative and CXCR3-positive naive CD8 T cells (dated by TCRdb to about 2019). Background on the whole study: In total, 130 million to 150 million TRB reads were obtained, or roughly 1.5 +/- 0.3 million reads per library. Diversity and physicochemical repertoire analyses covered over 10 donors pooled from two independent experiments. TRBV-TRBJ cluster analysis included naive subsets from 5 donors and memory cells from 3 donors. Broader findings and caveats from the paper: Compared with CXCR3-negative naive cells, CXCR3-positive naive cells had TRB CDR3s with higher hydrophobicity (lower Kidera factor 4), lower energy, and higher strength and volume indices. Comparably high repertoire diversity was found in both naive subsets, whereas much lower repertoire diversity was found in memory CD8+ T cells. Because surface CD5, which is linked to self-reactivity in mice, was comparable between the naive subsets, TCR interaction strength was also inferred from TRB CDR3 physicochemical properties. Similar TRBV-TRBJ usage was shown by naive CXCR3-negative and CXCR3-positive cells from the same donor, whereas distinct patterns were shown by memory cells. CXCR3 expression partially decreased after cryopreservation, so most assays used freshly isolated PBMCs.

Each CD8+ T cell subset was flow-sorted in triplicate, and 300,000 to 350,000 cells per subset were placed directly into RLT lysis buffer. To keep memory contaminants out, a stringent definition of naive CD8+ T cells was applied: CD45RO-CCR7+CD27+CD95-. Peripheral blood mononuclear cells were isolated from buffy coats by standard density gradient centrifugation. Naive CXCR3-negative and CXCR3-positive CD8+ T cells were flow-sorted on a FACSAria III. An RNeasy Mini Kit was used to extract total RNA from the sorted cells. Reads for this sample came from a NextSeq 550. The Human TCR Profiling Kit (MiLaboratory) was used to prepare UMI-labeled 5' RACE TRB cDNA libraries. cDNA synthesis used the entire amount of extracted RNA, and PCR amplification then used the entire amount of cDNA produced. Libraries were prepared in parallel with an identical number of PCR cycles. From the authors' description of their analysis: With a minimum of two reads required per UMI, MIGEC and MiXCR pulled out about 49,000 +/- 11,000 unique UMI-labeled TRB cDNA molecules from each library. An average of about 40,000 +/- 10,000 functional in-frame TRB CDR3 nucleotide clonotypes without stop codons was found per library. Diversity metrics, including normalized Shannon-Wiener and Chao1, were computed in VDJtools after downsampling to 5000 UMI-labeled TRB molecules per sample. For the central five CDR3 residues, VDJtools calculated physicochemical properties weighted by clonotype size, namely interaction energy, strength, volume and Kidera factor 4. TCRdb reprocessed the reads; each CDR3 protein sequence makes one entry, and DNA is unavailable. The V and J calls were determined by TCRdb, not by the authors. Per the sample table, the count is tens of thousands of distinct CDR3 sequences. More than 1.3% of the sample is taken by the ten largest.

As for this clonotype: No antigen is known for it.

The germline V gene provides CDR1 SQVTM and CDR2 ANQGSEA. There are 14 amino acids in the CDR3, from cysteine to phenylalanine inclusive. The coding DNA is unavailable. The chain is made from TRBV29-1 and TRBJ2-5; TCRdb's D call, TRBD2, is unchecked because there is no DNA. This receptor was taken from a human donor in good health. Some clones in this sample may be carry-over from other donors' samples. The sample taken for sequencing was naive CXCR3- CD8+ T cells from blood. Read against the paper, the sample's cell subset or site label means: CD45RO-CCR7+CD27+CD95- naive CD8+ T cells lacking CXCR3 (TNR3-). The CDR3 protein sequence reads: CSAARGTSKETQYF.